Shown below are 2 T cell receptor beta chains from a single sample sequenced in a study of shared clonotypes between healthy human individuals. The table came from immunoSEQ multiplex PCR; TCRdb's copy has only in-frame clones and leaves some out. Found here are about 2.4 million clones, under 95% of them singletons; the top ten hold approximately 0.35%. The sequenced sample was naive CD4+ T cells from PBMCs. Subset in this sample: CD45RA+ positively selected. The receptors were gathered from a young man in good health. Some clones in this sample may be carry-over from other donors' samples.

The chain employs TRBV27 and TRBJ2-7; D might be TRBD1 (6 bases). CDR3 length: 15 residues. The V gene's germline CDR1 is MNHEY and CDR2 SMNVEV (reference sequence). V was cut by 5 bases and J by 3 bases, with 17 bases left in between. The CDR3 sequence: CASSPNRVGNYEQYF. The CDR3 bases are TGTGCCAGCAGTCCCAACAGGGTGGGGAACTACGAGCAGTACTTC.

Of note for this clone: Other DNA sequences in the sample encode the same CDR3. The chain carries TRBV5-1 and TRBJ1-3; D remains ambiguous. CDR1 SGHRS and CDR2 YFSETQ come from the germline V gene. V shed 0 bases and J shed 0 bases, with 7 bases lying between them. The CDR3 spans 15 residues. Here the CDR3 reads CASSLAPSSGNTIYF. In DNA, the CDR3 is TGCGCCAGCAGCTTGGCCCCTAGCTCTGGAAACACCATATATTTT.